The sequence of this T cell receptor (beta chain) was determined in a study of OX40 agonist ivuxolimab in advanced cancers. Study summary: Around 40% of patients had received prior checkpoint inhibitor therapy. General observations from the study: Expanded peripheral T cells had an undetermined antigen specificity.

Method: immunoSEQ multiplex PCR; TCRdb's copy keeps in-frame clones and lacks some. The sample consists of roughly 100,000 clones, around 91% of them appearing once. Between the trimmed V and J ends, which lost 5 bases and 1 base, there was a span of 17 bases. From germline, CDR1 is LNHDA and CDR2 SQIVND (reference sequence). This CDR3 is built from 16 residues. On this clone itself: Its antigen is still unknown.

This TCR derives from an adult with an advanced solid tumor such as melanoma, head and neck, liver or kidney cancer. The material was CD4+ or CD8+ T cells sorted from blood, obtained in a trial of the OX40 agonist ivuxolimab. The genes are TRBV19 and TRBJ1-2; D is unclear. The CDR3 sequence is CASSPPLGRYNYGYTF. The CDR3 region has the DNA TGTGCCAGTAGTCCACCCCTCGGAAGATATAACTATGGCTACACCTTC.